The clone carrying this TCR beta chain was counted many times. Germline V gene sequence: CDR1 MNHNS, CDR2 SASEGT. This CDR3 is 12 amino acids long. The ends were cut back, 5 bases at V and 2 bases at J, with 7 bases in the middle. Researchers amplified the TCR beta CDR3 regions from RNA transcripts. RT-PCR in the first round (using the HTBI primer set) targeted the TCR CDR3. TCRdb analysed the multiplex PCR reads with MiXCR anew, one entry per CDR3 protein. The table includes more than 500,000 distinct CDR3 sequences, around 16% detected once. The data stem from a study of T cells in Graves' hyperthyroidism and ophthalmopathy.

The chain couples TRBV6-1 to TRBJ2-7; D gene ambiguous. This TCR came from a young woman with Graves' ophthalmopathy. Source material: blood. Written as DNA, the CDR3 is TGTGCCAGCAGTTCTATAGCCTACGAGCAGTACTTC. Translation gives CASSSIAYEQYF.